This paragraph reports one T cell receptor beta chain. What it binds is not known. At one end, the junction sequence differs from germline, possibly due to a read error. Germline V gives CDR1 SSHAT, CDR2 FNYEAQ (reference sequence). The CDR3 is 14 amino acids. These data are taken from a study of cytomegalovirus exposure and HLA in healthy donors. About the study: A later analysis reported the 100 to 150 validation repertoires used the same platform as the roughly 700 first-cohort repertoires.

Using immunoSEQ multiplex PCR, the repertoire was profiled, and TCRdb retains in-frame clones only, with some absent. The sample records around 250,000 clones, around 90% being singletons. Study findings and constraints: The authors listed roughly 150 TCR beta chains as cytomegalovirus-associated. Specific recognition of CMV antigens was confirmed in vitro for a few chains (all CMV-associated). The classifier reportedly diagnosed cytomegalovirus status with high sensitivity and specificity.

This clonotype was sampled from a woman between 18 and 29 years old in good health and CMV-seronegative. Sequencing was carried out using PBMCs. The chain links TRBV7-7 to TRBJ2-5; D call uncertain. The chain's CDR3 is CASSLGQYQETQYF. The DNA for the CDR3 is TGTGCTAGCAGCTTAGGCCAGTACCAAGAGACCCAGTACTTC.